What follows are 23 T cell receptor beta chains derived from one specimen sequenced in a study of control samples from healthy donors and cancer patients. Repertoires were generated with immunoSEQ multiplex PCR, while TCRdb's copy carries only in-frame clones and drops some. The sample has around 84,000 clones; more than 65% are singletons. Specimen: PBMCs. Every receptor here comes from a man in his 60s with head and neck cancer.

This clone was seen ten or more times. The rearrangement links TRBV12-3 or TRBV12-4 to TRBJ1-1; tentatively, D is TRBD1 (5 bases). The length of the CDR3 is 13 residues. Trimming stripped 7 bases from V and 0 bases from J, with 9 bases between. CDR3 DNA sequence: TGTGCCAGCAAACAACAGGTGAACACTGAAGCTTTCTTT. This encodes CASKQQVNTEAFF.

The chain recombines TRBV5-1 with TRBJ2-3, with 11 bases lining up with TRBD1. The CDR3 loop spans 16 amino acids. Trimming cost V 3 bases and J 2 bases; bases outside gene matches: 5. Germline loops: CDR1 SGHRS, CDR2 YFSETQ. CDR3 nucleotide sequence: TGCGCCAGCAGCTCGGGACAGGGGGTACTCACAGATACGCAGTATTTT. Its protein product is CASSSGQGVLTDTQYF. The full variable domain, with the rest looked up from reference TRBV5-1 and TRBJ2-3, is KAGVTQTPRYLIKTRGQQVTLSCSPISGHRSVSWYQQTPGQGLQFLFEYFSETQRNKGNFPGRFSGRQFSNSRSEMNVSTLELGDSALYLCASSSGQGVLTDTQYFGPGTRLTVL.

The chain employs TRBV29-1 and TRBJ1-6; D is ambiguous. CDR1 is SQVTM, CDR2 ANQGSEA, per germline. The CDR3 is made up of 13 amino acids. V lost 6 bases and J lost 7, with 13 bases in between. Here the CDR3 DNA reads TGCAGCGTAGGCAGTTCTGAGAATTCACCCCTCCACTTT. This sequence encodes CSVGSSENSPLHF. Based on the CDR3 plus reference TRBV29-1 and TRBJ1-6, the full variable domain is SAVISQKPSRDICQRGTSLTIQCQVDSQVTMMFWYRQQPGQSLTLIATANQGSEATYESGFVIDKFPISRPNLTFSTLTVSNMSPEDSSIYLCSVGSSENSPLHFGNGTRLTVT.

The chain is built from TRBV5-4 and TRBJ1-6; D might be TRBD1 (5 bases). The CDR3 consists of 15 residues. The V gene's germline CDR1 is SGHNT and CDR2 YYREEE (reference sequence). Trimming cost V 0 bases and J 6 bases, with 10 bases left between them. The CDR3 reads CASSLDRGGNSPLHF. DNA for the CDR3: TGTGCCAGCAGCTTGGATAGGGGTGGTAATTCACCCCTCCACTTT.

The chain combines TRBV13 with TRBJ2-1, with TRBD2 identical over 13 bases. The CDR3 extends over 17 amino acids. From germline, CDR1 is PRHDT and CDR2 FYEKMQ (reference sequence). J was trimmed by 10 bases and V by 4 bases; bases with no gene match: 13. The CDR3 loop is CASSSWTSGSTTPEQFF. The CDR3 DNA sequence: TGTGCCAGCAGCTCTTGGACTAGCGGGAGCACCACCCCGGAGCAGTTCTTC.

This chain links TRBV9 with TRBJ2-5, with 8 bases identical to TRBD2. The CDR3 runs 13 residues. Trimming took 1 base from V and 4 from J; bases not matched to a gene: 0. CDR1 SGDLS and CDR2 YYNGEE come from the germline V gene. The CDR3 here is CASSVLAGETQYF. The CDR3 DNA sequence: TGTGCCAGCAGCGTACTAGCGGGAGAGACCCAGTACTTC.

The chain employs TRBV19 and TRBJ2-1; no reliable D call. With 3 bases removed from V and 9 bases from J, the gap between germline ends came to 6 bases. This CDR3 has 11 amino acids. In germline, CDR1 is LNHDA, CDR2 SQIVND (reference sequence). As DNA, the CDR3 is TGTGCCAGTAGTATCTGGCCTGAGCAGTTCTTC. It translates to CASSIWPEQFF.

The rearrangement links TRBV19 to TRBJ2-7, with 7 bases identical to TRBD1. This CDR3 is 16 amino acids long. Germline V gives CDR1 LNHDA, CDR2 SQIVND (reference sequence). J was trimmed by 2 bases and V by 4 bases; bases with no gene match: 11. The CDR3 bases are TGTGCCAGTAGTACTACGGGACAGTCGACTCCCTACGAGCAGTACTTC. Encoded protein: CASSTTGQSTPYEQYF.

The chain couples TRBV2 to TRBJ2-7; no reliable D call. Trimming took off 8 bases at V and 3 bases at J, with 8 bases between the two ends. The CDR3 is 11 residues long. The germline gives CDR1 SNHLY, CDR2 FYNNEI. CDR3 DNA sequence: TGTGCCAGCGGAACGCGCTACGAGCAGTACTTC. Its protein product is CASGTRYEQYF.

This clone was recorded a few times. This chain connects TRBV6-1 to TRBJ1-5, with unresolved D. V shed 2 bases and J shed 9 bases, with 14 bases lying between them. The V gene's germline CDR1 is MNHNS and CDR2 SASEGT. CDR3 size: 14 residues. The CDR3 DNA is TGTGCCAGCAGTGAACTAGGGCTGCGTGGGCCCCAGCATTTT. Translating gives CASSELGLRGPQHF.

J is TRBJ2-1 and V is TRBV19; TRBD1 is a possible D gene (7 bases). Germline CDR1 is LNHDA and CDR2 is SQIVND (reference sequence). V was cut by 6 bases and J by 7 bases, with 16 bases left in between. This CDR3 is built from 14 residues. The CDR3: CASRRQGGGNEQFF. CDR3 bases: TGTGCCAGTAGACGGCAGGGGGGTGGGAATGAGCAGTTCTTC.

This chain links TRBV5-1 with TRBJ2-2; possibly TRBD2 for D (5 bases). V was shortened by 2 bases and J by 5 bases, with 22 bases between the two germline ends. CDR1 is SGHRS, CDR2 YFSETQ, per germline. This CDR3 contains 18 residues. This chain's CDR3 is CASSLGSNPSPGTGELFF. CDR3 coding DNA: TGCGCCAGCAGCTTAGGATCAAACCCTTCACCGGGGACCGGGGAGCTGTTTTTT.

The J gene is TRBJ2-3, the V gene TRBV10-3; 9 positions match TRBD2. CDR1 ENHRY and CDR2 SYGVKD come from the germline V gene. The CDR3 is 13 residues long. Trimming at V came to 6 bases and at J to 5 bases, leaving 3 bases not matched to a gene. The CDR3 region is CAISAGGGDTQYF. The CDR3 DNA is TGTGCCATCAGCGCGGGAGGGGGAGATACGCAGTATTTT.

The chain combines TRBV19 with TRBJ2-7; D may be TRBD1 (6 bases). V was pared by 7 bases and J by 4 bases, with 17 bases between. Germline V gene sequence: CDR1 LNHDA, CDR2 SQIVND (reference sequence). This CDR3 has 14 amino acids. For the CDR3, the DNA is TGTGCCAGTATGGCCCCGGGACACATTTACGAGCAGTACTTC. Its protein product is CASMAPGHIYEQYF.

The CDR3 is CASSPGVPGTGELFF. In DNA form, the CDR3 reads TGTGCCAGCAGCCCAGGGGTTCCGGGGACCGGGGAGCTGTTTTTT. V is TRBV7-6 and J is TRBJ2-2; D may be TRBD1 (6 bases). Germline CDR1 reads SGHVS; CDR2 reads FNYEAQ. Between the trimmed V and J ends, which lost 5 bases and 5 bases, there was a span of 15 bases. The CDR3 has 15 amino acids.

The chain has TRBV20-1 and TRBJ2-4; D tentatively fits TRBD1 or TRBD2 (5 bases each). The CDR3 contains 17 residues. Germline V gene sequence: CDR1 DFQATT, CDR2 SNEGSKA (reference sequence). Trimming took 3 bases from V and 0 from J, leaving 18 bases between them. CDR3 nucleotide sequence: TGCAGTGCTAGTAAAACCGGGACGGTGAGAGCCAAAAACATTCAGTACTTC. Protein sequence: CSASKTGTVRAKNIQYF.

The V call is TRBV27, the J call TRBJ2-7; maybe TRBD1 (7 bases). The CDR3 covers 17 residues. Trimming pared 2 bases from V and 4 bases from J, leaving 21 bases between. Germline CDR1 reads MNHEY; CDR2 reads SMNVEV (reference sequence). The CDR3 sequence: CASSLNPLLTGRYEQYF. The CDR3 DNA reads TGTGCCAGCAGTTTAAACCCCTTATTGACAGGGAGGTACGAGCAGTACTTC.

The gene calls are TRBV5-1 and TRBJ1-2; tentatively, D is TRBD1 (6 bases). The CDR3 is 13 amino acids. The germline V gene encodes CDR1 SGHRS and CDR2 YFSETQ. With 7 bases removed from V and 5 bases from J, the gap between germline ends came to 15 bases. CDR3 DNA sequence: TGCGCCAGCGCCGACAGGTCGGGGTATGGCTACACCTTC. This codes for CASADRSGYGYTF. Filled out from reference TRBV5-1 and TRBJ1-2, the complete variable domain reads KAGVTQTPRYLIKTRGQQVTLSCSPISGHRSVSWYQQTPGQGLQFLFEYFSETQRNKGNFPGRFSGRQFSNSRSEMNVSTLELGDSALYLCASADRSGYGYTFGSGTRLTVV.

The chain uses TRBV29-1 and TRBJ1-2; D is unresolved. The V end lost 4 bases, the J end lost 0 bases, and 12 bases lay between the germline ends. The germline V gene has CDR1 SQVTM and CDR2 ANQGSEA. The CDR3 is 14 residues long. CDR3 region: CSVAGSAANYGYTF. DNA for the CDR3: TGCAGCGTTGCGGGTTCAGCCGCTAACTATGGCTACACCTTC.

This clone was seen only once. The chain joins TRBV7-2 to TRBJ1-1; 10 bases are a match to TRBD1. CDR1 is SGHTA and CDR2 is FQGNSA in the germline V gene. After removal of 5 bases from V and 1 base from J, the junction contained 7 bases not matched to a gene. The CDR3 spans 16 residues. CDR3 bases: TGTGCCAGCAGCGCGGCGACAGGGGGCGCGAACACTGAAGCTTTCTTT. As protein: CASSAATGGANTEAFF.

This clone was seen a handful of times. V gene TRBV4-1 combines with J gene TRBJ1-3; D not resolved. V gave up 4 bases and J gave up 4 bases, with 8 bases separating them. The CDR3 is 13 amino acids. In germline, CDR1 is MGHRA, CDR2 YSYEKL. The DNA for the CDR3 is TGCGCCAGCAGCCGCTATACAGGAAACACCATATATTTT. It translates to CASSRYTGNTIYF.

The rearrangement uses TRBV29-1 and TRBJ2-6; D remains unclear. The V end lost 4 bases, the J end lost 0 bases, and 7 bases lay between the germline ends. CDR3 length: 14 residues. The germline CDR1 and CDR2 sequences are SQVTM and ANQGSEA. For the CDR3, the DNA is TGCAGCGTTGGCTGGAGCTCTGGGGCCAACGTCCTGACTTTC. It encodes CSVGWSSGANVLTF.

The gene calls are TRBV5-1 and TRBJ2-6; D not resolved. Germline V CDR1 and CDR2: SGHRS, YFSETQ. CDR3 length: 18 amino acids. V gave up 0 bases and J gave up 3 bases, with 16 bases separating them. CDR3 residues: CASSLGQTFLGGANVLTF. CDR3 bases: TGCGCCAGCAGCTTGGGCCAGACATTCCTAGGTGGGGCCAACGTCCTGACTTTC.